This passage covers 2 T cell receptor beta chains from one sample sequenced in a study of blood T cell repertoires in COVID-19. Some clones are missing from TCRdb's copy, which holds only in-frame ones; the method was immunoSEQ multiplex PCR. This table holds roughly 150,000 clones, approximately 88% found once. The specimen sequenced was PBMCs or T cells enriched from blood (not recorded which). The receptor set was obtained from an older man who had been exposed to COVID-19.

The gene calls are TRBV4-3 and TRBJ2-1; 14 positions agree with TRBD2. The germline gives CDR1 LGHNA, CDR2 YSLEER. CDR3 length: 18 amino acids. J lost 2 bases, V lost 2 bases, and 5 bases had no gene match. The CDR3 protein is CASSQKTSGGGTYNEQFF. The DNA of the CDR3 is TGCGCCAGCAGCCAAAAGACTAGCGGGGGGGGGACCTACAATGAGCAGTTCTTC.

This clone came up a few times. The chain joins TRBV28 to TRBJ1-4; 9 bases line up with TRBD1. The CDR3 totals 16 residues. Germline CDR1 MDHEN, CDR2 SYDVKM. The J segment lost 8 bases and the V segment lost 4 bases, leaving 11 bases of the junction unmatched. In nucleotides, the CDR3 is TGTGCCAGCAGTTCAACTACCGGGACAGGGAGGGAAAAACTGTTTTTT. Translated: CASSSTTGTGREKLFF.